The clone carrying this T cell receptor (beta chain) has a handful of counts. The antigen is undetermined. MiXCR, applied by TCRdb to the RT-PCR reads, yields one record per CDR3 protein. The profile shows 500,000 to 600,000 distinct CDR3 sequences, around 8% of them singletons. This sample was taken from a study of response to subunit inactivated influenza vaccine. General study results and limits: The authors suggested that few new T cells are recruited per seasonal influenza vaccination.

Germline assignment: CDR1 GTSNPN and CDR2 SVGIG (reference sequence). Trimming took 3 bases from V and 2 from J; bases not matched to a gene: 10. The CDR3 sequence is 15 residues long. This chain joins TRBV30 and TRBJ2-7, with 7 nucleotides matching TRBD2. The receptor comes from a man aged 45-69 years who received an inactivated influenza vaccine. The specimen was PBMCs from blood, collected less than 30 months after vaccination. The CDR3 DNA reads as TGTGCCTGGAGCGGGGAGGGAGGGATCGCCTACGAGCAGTACTTC. This translates into CAWSGEGGIAYEQYF.